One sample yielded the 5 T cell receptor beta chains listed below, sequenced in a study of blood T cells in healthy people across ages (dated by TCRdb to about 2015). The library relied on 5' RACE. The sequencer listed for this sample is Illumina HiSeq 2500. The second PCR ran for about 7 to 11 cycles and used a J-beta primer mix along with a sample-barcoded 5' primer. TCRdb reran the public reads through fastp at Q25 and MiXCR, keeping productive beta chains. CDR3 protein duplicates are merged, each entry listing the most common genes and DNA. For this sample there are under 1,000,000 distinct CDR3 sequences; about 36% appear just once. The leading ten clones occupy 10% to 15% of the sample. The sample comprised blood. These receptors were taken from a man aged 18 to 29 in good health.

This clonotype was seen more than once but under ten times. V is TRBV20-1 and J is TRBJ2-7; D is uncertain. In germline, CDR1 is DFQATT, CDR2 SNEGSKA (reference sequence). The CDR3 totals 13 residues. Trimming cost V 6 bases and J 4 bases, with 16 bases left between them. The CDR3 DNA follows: TGCAGTGCGGGTCGTGGGCAGAGTTACGAGCAGTACTTC. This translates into CSAGRGQSYEQYF.

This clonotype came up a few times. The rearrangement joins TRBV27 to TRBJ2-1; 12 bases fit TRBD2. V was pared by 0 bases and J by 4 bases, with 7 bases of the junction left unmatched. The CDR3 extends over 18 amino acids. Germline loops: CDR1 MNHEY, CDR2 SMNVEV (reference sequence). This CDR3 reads CASSLSHVTSGGYNEQFF. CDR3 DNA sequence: TGTGCCAGCAGTTTATCCCACGTGACTAGCGGGGGATACAATGAGCAGTTCTTC.

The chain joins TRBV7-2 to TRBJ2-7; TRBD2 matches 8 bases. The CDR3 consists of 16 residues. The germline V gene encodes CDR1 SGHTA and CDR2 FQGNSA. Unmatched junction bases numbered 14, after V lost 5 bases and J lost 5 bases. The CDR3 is CASSAPTGTSMHEQYF. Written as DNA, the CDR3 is TGTGCCAGCAGCGCCCCAACCGGGACTAGTATGCACGAGCAGTACTTC.

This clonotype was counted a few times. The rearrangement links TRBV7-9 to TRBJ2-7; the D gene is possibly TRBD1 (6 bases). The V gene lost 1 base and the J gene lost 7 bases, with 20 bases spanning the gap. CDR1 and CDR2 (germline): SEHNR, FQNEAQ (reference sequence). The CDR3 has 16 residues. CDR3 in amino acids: CASSLVMGAHSNEQYF. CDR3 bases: TGTGCCAGCAGCTTAGTAATGGGGGCACACTCCAATGAGCAGTACTTC.

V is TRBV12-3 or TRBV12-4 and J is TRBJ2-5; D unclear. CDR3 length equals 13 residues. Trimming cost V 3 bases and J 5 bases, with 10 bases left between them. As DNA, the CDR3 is TGTGCCAGCAGTTTCTGGGTGGGGGAGACCCAGTACTTC. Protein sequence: CASSFWVGETQYF.